These 10 T cell receptor beta chains came from one sample sequenced in a study of blood T cells in healthy people across ages (dated by TCRdb to about 2015). Library method: 5' RACE. Instrument used: Illumina HiSeq 2500. The second PCR ran for about 6 to 11 cycles and used a J-beta primer mix along with a sample-barcoded 5' primer. TCRdb reanalyzed the raw reads on its own, using fastp at Q25 for trimming and MiXCR for clone calling, and kept in-frame beta chains. Rows merge per CDR3 protein into single entries with the most common DNA and genes. The sample includes 870,000 or so distinct CDR3 sequences, with 29% observed a single time. The ten largest make up 17% of the sample. The sequenced sample was blood. The source is a woman aged 80 or older in good health.

About this clonotype itself: This could be a read error, since a much larger clone is one nucleotide away. The chain employs TRBV5-1 and TRBJ2-3, with a possible D match to TRBD1 (5 bases). Trimming removed 0 bases at V and 10 bases at J, with 15 bases between. Germline V CDR1 and CDR2: SGHRS, YFSETQ. This CDR3 has 14 amino acids. The CDR3 region is CASSLGGAGDAQYF. CDR3 nucleotides: TGCGCCAGCAGCTTGGGTGGGGCTGGGGATGCGCAGTATTTT.

As concerns this clonotype: This could be a read error, since a much larger clone is one nucleotide away. CDR3 region: CASSLGQSDTQYF. The CDR3 region has the DNA TGCGCCAGCAGCTTGGGACAGTCAGATACGCAGTATTTT. V is TRBV5-1 and J is TRBJ2-3, with a tentative D call TRBD1 (5 bases). The V and J ends lost 0 bases and 4 bases respectively, with 6 bases between them. The CDR3 totals 13 residues. CDR1 is SGHRS and CDR2 is YFSETQ in the germline V gene.

This clonotype appeared many times. The rearrangement links TRBV19 to TRBJ2-5, with 8 nucleotides matching TRBD1. Germline V gives CDR1 LNHDA, CDR2 SQIVND (reference sequence). The CDR3 spans 16 residues. The ends lost 5 bases at V and 5 bases at J; junction bases unmatched: 13. This CDR3 is CASSDRQGHVRETQYF. CDR3 bases: TGTGCCAGTAGTGACCGACAGGGGCACGTTCGGGAGACCCAGTACTTC.

This clonotype appeared many times. This rearrangement joins TRBV12-3 or TRBV12-4 to TRBJ2-3, with 9 bases that match TRBD1. CDR3 size: 14 residues. The ends lost 5 bases at V and 7 bases at J; junction bases unmatched: 7. This chain's CDR3 is CASSRGQGAHTQYF. In nucleotides, the CDR3 is TGTGCCAGCAGTCGGGGACAGGGCGCGCATACGCAGTATTTT.

This clonotype was recorded many times. The chain carries TRBV9 and TRBJ2-5; D gene unclear. The CDR3 extends over 15 amino acids. Germline V gene lookup returns CDR1 SGDLS and CDR2 YYNGEE. V lost 4 bases to trimming and J lost 5 bases, with 18 bases between them. The CDR3 region is CASSPTGLPYETQYF. The CDR3 region has the DNA TGTGCCAGCAGCCCAACGGGCCTTCCATACGAGACCCAGTACTTC.

This clonotype was counted ten times or more. The chain couples TRBV6-5 to TRBJ2-5; 7 bases agree with TRBD2. Germline V gene sequence: CDR1 MNHEY, CDR2 SVGAGI. V lost 2 bases, J lost 5 bases, and 5 bases stayed unmatched. The CDR3 contains 14 residues. The CDR3 DNA is TGTGCCAGCAGTTACGTGGCCGGGAGGGAGACCCAGTACTTC. Translated, it gives CASSYVAGRETQYF.

This clonotype was picked up one time. Being one base from a much bigger clone, this may be a read error. This chain joins TRBV20-1 and TRBJ2-7; TRBD1 is a possible D gene (6 bases). From germline, CDR1 is DFQATT and CDR2 SNEGSKA (reference sequence). The CDR3 spans 14 residues. With 7 bases removed from V and 3 bases from J, the gap between germline ends came to 19 bases. The CDR3 is CSVPTVRGRYEQYF. As DNA, the CDR3 is TGCAGTGTTCCCACGGTCAGGGGTCGCTACGAGCAGTACTTC.

This clonotype was picked up a small number of times. The chain links TRBV19 to TRBJ1-5; 7 bases line up with TRBD1. The V and J ends lost 4 bases and 3 bases, in that order; junction bases with no gene match: 6. Per the germline V gene, CDR1 is LNHDA and CDR2 is SQIVND (reference sequence). This CDR3 is 15 amino acids long. The CDR3 sequence is CASSKGAPNNQPQHF. CDR3 sequence (DNA): TGTGCCAGTAGTAAGGGGGCTCCCAACAATCAGCCCCAGCATTTT.

This clonotype was recorded many times. CDR3 DNA: TGTGCCAGCAGCCCCCAGGAAGGGTTCCGTCACGAGCAGTACTTC. Its translation is CASSPQEGFRHEQYF. The chain has TRBV12-3 or TRBV12-4 and TRBJ2-7; D remains ambiguous. The CDR3 contains 15 residues. Trimming shortened V by 6 bases and J by 5 bases, and 20 bases separated the two germline ends.

The chain is built from TRBV5-1 and TRBJ2-3; TRBD1 or TRBD2 may be the D gene (8 bases each). V was trimmed by 6 bases and J by 5 bases, leaving 22 bases between them. CDR1 and CDR2 (germline): SGHRS, YFSETQ. The CDR3 totals 16 residues. The CDR3 DNA follows: TGCGCCAGCAACAGGGGGGGAGCGGGGGTGAAAGATACGCAGTATTTT. Protein: CASNRGGAGVKDTQYF.